What follows are 32 T cell receptor beta chains derived from one specimen sequenced in a study of T cell repertoires in cytomegalovirus infection. TCRdb re-derived calls from the reads in MiXCR, one entry per CDR3 protein. The data hold about 150,000 distinct CDR3 sequences, with roughly 18% observed a single time. Sequences were obtained from CD8+ T cells from PBMCs. These receptors originate from a human donor in good health (CMV status not recorded). Some clones in this sample may be carry-over from other donors' samples.

This clonotype was seen many times. This chain links TRBV7-8 with TRBJ2-7; weak D call: TRBD1 (5 bases). V gave up 5 bases and J gave up 4 bases, with 9 bases separating them. Germline CDR1 reads SGHVS; CDR2 reads FQNEAQ. The CDR3 is made up of 12 amino acids. This CDR3 reads CASSLTEYEQYF. The CDR3 DNA reads as TGTGCCAGCAGCCTGACAGAATACGAGCAGTACTTC.

V is TRBV19 and J is TRBJ2-4; D not resolved. The CDR3 consists of 17 residues. V was trimmed by 3 bases and J by 0 bases, leaving 15 bases between them. The V gene's germline CDR1 is LNHDA and CDR2 SQIVND (reference sequence). The CDR3 spells CASSIKTLSLAKNIQYF. The DNA for the CDR3 is TGTGCCAGTAGTATTAAGACATTGTCATTAGCCAAAAACATTCAGTACTTC.

This sequence joins TRBV7-4 and TRBJ2-1; D unclear. The V gene lost 5 bases and the J gene lost 8 bases, with 4 bases spanning the gap. The V gene's germline CDR1 is SGHVT and CDR2 SQSDAQ. The CDR3 is made up of 10 amino acids. The CDR3 nucleotides read TGTGCCAGCAGCCACGATGAGCAGTTCTTC. Residues: CASSHDEQFF.

The gene calls are TRBV28 and TRBJ2-1; no reliable D call. Germline V gene sequence: CDR1 MDHEN, CDR2 SYDVKM. V lost 2 bases, J lost 0 bases, and 8 bases lay in between. The CDR3 totals 15 residues. The CDR3 region is CASSLLASSYNEQFF. CDR3 DNA sequence: TGTGCCAGCAGTTTACTGGCGAGCTCCTACAATGAGCAGTTCTTC.

This clonotype was seen at least ten times. CDR3 amino acids: CASSSDGSTEAFF. The CDR3 DNA follows: TGTGCCAGCAGCTCCGACGGCTCAACTGAAGCTTTCTTT. V usage is TRBV7-2 and J usage is TRBJ1-1; no clear D. The CDR3 consists of 13 residues. The germline gives CDR1 SGHTA, CDR2 FQGNSA. Trimming cost V 4 bases and J 5 bases, with 11 bases left between them.

The chain has TRBV6-2 or TRBV6-3 and TRBJ2-1, with D perhaps being TRBD1 or TRBD2 (5 bases each). The CDR3 sequence is 12 residues long. Germline CDR1 is MNHEY and CDR2 is SVGEGT. V was shortened by 8 bases and J by 8 bases, with 13 bases between the two germline ends. In DNA form, the CDR3 reads TGTGCCAGCTCCTTCGGGGCACATGAGCAGTTCTTC. It specifies CASSFGAHEQFF.

This clonotype was found many times. V gene TRBV7-2 combines with J gene TRBJ1-1, with D unresolved. Germline lookup yields CDR1 SGHTA and CDR2 FQGNSA. This CDR3 region has 14 residues. Trimming removed 1 base from V and 6 bases from J, with 12 bases in between. The CDR3 region has the DNA TGTGCCAGCAGCTTAGATCCGGCAGGCCCTGAAGCTTTCTTT. Protein sequence: CASSLDPAGPEAFF.

The J gene is TRBJ2-1, the V gene TRBV20-1; D may be TRBD2 (6 bases). The CDR3 length is 15 residues. Germline CDR1 and CDR2: DFQATT and SNEGSKA (reference sequence). V lost 0 bases, J lost 7 bases, and 16 bases lay in between. CDR3: CSARDSQGLSNEQFF. The CDR3 DNA reads TGCAGTGCTAGAGATTCCCAGGGACTCTCGAATGAGCAGTTCTTC.

The J gene is TRBJ1-2, the V gene TRBV2, with D perhaps matching TRBD1 (5 bases). The CDR3 is 13 residues long. Trimming stripped 6 bases from V and 4 bases from J, with 12 bases between. Germline lookup yields CDR1 SNHLY and CDR2 FYNNEI. DNA for the CDR3: TGTGCCAGCAGCGGGACGACAGCCTATGGCTACACCTTC. This encodes CASSGTTAYGYTF.

This chain links TRBV6-6 with TRBJ2-7; 7 bases are shared with TRBD2. V lost 2 bases and J lost 2; bases outside the gene matches: 3. Per germline, CDR1 MNHNY and CDR2 SVGAGI (reference sequence). This CDR3 contains 14 residues. The CDR3: CASSYGGGTYEQYF. The DNA of the CDR3 is TGTGCCAGCAGTTACGGGGGGGGGACCTACGAGCAGTACTTC.

This chain uses TRBV6-2 or TRBV6-3 with TRBJ2-7; 7 bases agree with TRBD1. The ends lost 2 bases at V and 6 bases at J; junction bases unmatched: 10. Germline V gene data show CDR1 as MNHEY and CDR2 as SVGEGT. This CDR3 comprises 15 residues. The CDR3 nucleotides are TGTGCCAGCAGTTACCCAAGAAGGGGGCTATCCGAGCAGTACTTC. Its translation: CASSYPRRGLSEQYF.

The chain couples TRBV5-6 to TRBJ1-1, with D hard to call. CDR3 size: 15 residues. V lost 0 bases and J 1 base, leaving 10 bases between the germline ends. Germline CDR1 and CDR2: SGHDT and YYEEEE. The CDR3 bases are TGTGCCAGCAGCTTGGGCTGGCAGGCGAACACTGAAGCTTTCTTT. It translates to CASSLGWQANTEAFF. The full variable domain, rest sourced from reference TRBV5-6 and TRBJ1-1, is DAGVTQSPTHLIKTRGQQVTLRCSPKSGHDTVSWYQQALGQGPQFIFQYYEEEERQRGNFPDRFSGHQFPNYSSELNVNALLLGDSALYLCASSLGWQANTEAFFGQGTRLTVV.

This chain links TRBV7-3 with TRBJ2-1; 12 bases match TRBD2. The CDR3 has 16 residues. The V gene end was trimmed by 4 bases and the J gene end by 7 bases; junction bases not matched to a gene: 8. From germline, CDR1 is SGHTA and CDR2 FQGTGA. The CDR3 here is CASSSHLAGGRNEQFF. Here the CDR3 DNA reads TGTGCCAGCAGCTCACACCTAGCGGGGGGGCGTAATGAGCAGTTCTTC.

The chain joins TRBV20-1 to TRBJ2-1, with a possible D match to TRBD1 (5 bases). CDR1 is DFQATT and CDR2 is SNEGSKA in the germline V gene (reference sequence). V gave up 6 bases and J gave up 4 bases, with 16 bases separating them. The CDR3 loop spans 14 amino acids. The CDR3 bases are TGCAGTGCACGTTTCCTGGGGCTATACAATGAGCAGTTCTTC. Translated, it gives CSARFLGLYNEQFF.

This clonotype came up a few times. The V call is TRBV7-2, the J call TRBJ2-5, with 10 bases matching TRBD2. The V gene end was trimmed by 2 bases and the J gene end by 5 bases; junction bases not matched to a gene: 11. CDR3 length equals 17 residues. Germline V lookup: CDR1 SGHTA, CDR2 FQGNSA. The DNA of the CDR3 is TGTGCCAGCAGCTTACGAAGGGAGCGGGGGGGCGGGGAGACCCAGTACTTC. It yields the protein CASSLRRERGGGETQYF.

Here the CDR3 DNA reads TGCGCCAGCAGCCAAGATTGGGACGAGACAATGCCGGGAGGTGAGCAGTTCTTC. As protein: CASSQDWDETMPGGEQFF. The rearrangement joins TRBV4-1 to TRBJ2-1; TRBD2 aligns across 7 bases. Germline V gives CDR1 MGHRA, CDR2 YSYEKL. The CDR3 consists of 18 residues. The V gene end was trimmed by 0 bases and the J gene end by 9 bases; junction bases not matched to a gene: 17.

Only a few counts were recorded for this clonotype. This chain uses TRBV7-8 with TRBJ1-5, with D unclear. The CDR3 consists of 17 residues. Trimming pared 4 bases from V and 0 bases from J, leaving 16 bases between. Per the germline V gene, CDR1 is SGHVS and CDR2 is FQNEAQ. Written as DNA, the CDR3 is TGTGCCAGCAGCTCAAAGGCCTCGGAGTATAGCAATCAGCCCCAGCATTTT. Translated, it gives CASSSKASEYSNQPQHF.

The chain has TRBV5-5 and TRBJ2-1; D call uncertain. The CDR3 is 16 amino acids. CDR1 SGHKS and CDR2 YYEKEE come from the germline V gene (reference sequence). V was cut by 3 bases and J by 0 bases, with 13 bases left in between. CDR3 sequence (DNA): TGTGCCAGCAGCTGGACGGGTAGGAGCTCCTACAATGAGCAGTTCTTC. Its translation: CASSWTGRSSYNEQFF. Variable domain in full (rest from reference TRBV5-5 and TRBJ2-1): DAGVTQSPTHLIKTRGQQVTLRCSPISGHKSVSWYQQVLGQGPQFIFQYYEKEERGRGNFPDRFSARQFPNYSSELNVNALLLGDSALYLCASSWTGRSSYNEQFFGPGTRLTVL.

This chain connects TRBV29-1 to TRBJ2-7; D may be TRBD1 or TRBD2 (5 bases each). CDR3 length: 15 amino acids. The V gene lost 3 bases and the J gene lost 1 base, with 16 bases spanning the gap. CDR1 is SQVTM and CDR2 is ANQGSEA in the germline V gene. The CDR3 nucleotides read TGCAGCGTTGATGGCACCGGGACGGAGTCCTACGAGCAGTACTTC. Protein product: CSVDGTGTESYEQYF.

This chain uses TRBV4-1 with TRBJ2-2; D remains ambiguous. V gave up 3 bases and J gave up 5 bases, with 7 bases separating them. Germline CDR1 and CDR2: MGHRA and YSYEKL. This CDR3 region has 13 residues. In DNA, the CDR3 is TGCGCCAGCAGCCAGGTTCTAACCGGGGAGCTGTTTTTT. Translating it yields CASSQVLTGELFF.

In nucleotides, the CDR3 is TGTGCCAGCAGCCCTCACCCGGGACCCCCCGGGATATGCAATCAGCCCCAGCATTTT. Its translation is CASSPHPGPPGICNQPQHF. This chain uses TRBV7-7 with TRBJ1-5; a possible D gene is TRBD1 (5 bases). The V gene lost 5 bases and the J gene lost 2 bases, with 25 bases spanning the gap. Germline V gene data show CDR1 as SSHAT and CDR2 as FNYEAQ (reference sequence). The CDR3 extends over 19 amino acids. The entire variable domain, with the rest obtained from reference TRBV7-7 and TRBJ1-5, is as follows: GAGVSQSPRYKVTKRGQDVTLRCDPISSHATLYWYQQALGQGPEFLTYFNYEAQPDKSGLPSDRFSAERPEGSISTLTIQRTEQRDSAMYRCASSPHPGPPGICNQPQHFGDGTRLSIL.

This chain uses TRBV7-2 with TRBJ1-3, with 9 bases matching TRBD1. The CDR3 consists of 14 residues. CDR1 and CDR2 from the germline V gene are SGHTA and FQGNSA. V dropped 4 bases and J dropped 3; count of bases not matched to a gene: 1. CDR3 protein: CASSSTGGGNTIYF. The CDR3 DNA sequence: TGTGCCAGCAGCTCGACAGGGGGTGGAAACACCATATATTTT.

J is TRBJ1-6 and V is TRBV4-3; TRBD1 matches 10 bases. Per the germline V gene, CDR1 is LGHNA and CDR2 is YSLEER. This CDR3 has 14 residues. V was pared by 3 bases and J by 7 bases, with 0 bases of the junction left unmatched. The CDR3 nucleotides are TGCGCCAGCAGCCAGGACAGGGGGAATTCACCCCTCCACTTT. It encodes CASSQDRGNSPLHF.

The chain recombines TRBV7-3 with TRBJ2-1; 11 bases line up with TRBD2. V lost 5 bases and J lost 8; bases outside the gene matches: 11. The germline V gene has CDR1 SGHTA and CDR2 FQGTGA. The CDR3 spans 16 residues. CDR3 in amino acids: CASSGSGTSGRDEQFF. The CDR3, as DNA: TGTGCCAGCAGCGGTTCCGGGACTAGCGGCCGTGATGAGCAGTTCTTC. The whole variable domain, filled in from reference TRBV7-3 and TRBJ2-1, reads GAGVSQTPSNKVTEKGKYVELRCDPISGHTALYWYRQSLGQGPEFLIYFQGTGAADDSGLPNDRFFAVRPEGSVSTLKIQRTERGDSAVYLCASSGSGTSGRDEQFFGPGTRLTVL.

The V gene is TRBV19, the J gene TRBJ1-5; D is perhaps TRBD1 (6 bases). V lost 4 bases and J lost 7, with 17 bases in between. Germline assignment: CDR1 LNHDA and CDR2 SQIVND (reference sequence). The CDR3 loop spans 15 amino acids. CDR3: CASSNTRDKRQPQHF. CDR3 nucleotide sequence: TGTGCCAGTAGTAACACCCGGGACAAGAGACAGCCCCAGCATTTT.

The chain combines TRBV6-2 or TRBV6-3 with TRBJ1-3; no reliable D call. The CDR3 has 17 residues. Trimming removed 7 bases from V and 0 bases from J, with 19 bases in between. Germline CDR1 is MNHEY and CDR2 is SVGEGT. CDR3 region: CASNPNPDESSGNTIYF. Written as DNA, the CDR3 is TGTGCCAGCAACCCTAACCCGGACGAAAGCTCTGGAAACACCATATATTTT.

V usage is TRBV20-1 and J usage is TRBJ2-1; the D call may be TRBD1 or TRBD2 (5 bases each). V was trimmed by 1 base and J by 1 base, leaving 17 bases between them. This CDR3 region has 17 residues. CDR1 and CDR2 (germline): DFQATT, SNEGSKA (reference sequence). The CDR3 spells CSARGYRDPTSYNEQFF. Written as DNA, the CDR3 is TGCAGTGCTAGAGGTTACCGGGACCCGACTTCCTACAATGAGCAGTTCTTC.

This clonotype occurred a few times. The rearrangement uses TRBV28 and TRBJ1-5, with unresolved D. The germline V and J ends were trimmed by 6 bases and 0 bases, with 15 bases remaining between them. CDR1 is MDHEN, CDR2 SYDVKM, per germline. The CDR3 extends over 16 amino acids. The CDR3 spells CASRRRGENSNQPQHF. CDR3 nucleotide sequence: TGTGCCAGCAGACGCCGCGGGGAGAATAGCAATCAGCCCCAGCATTTT.

The table lists this clonotype with many counts. This chain uses TRBV7-2 with TRBJ2-1; 9 nucleotides align to TRBD2. The CDR3 contains 13 residues. CDR1 is SGHTA and CDR2 is FQGNSA in the germline V gene. V trimming: 3 bases; J trimming: 6 bases; junction bases outside the gene matches: 0. The CDR3 region is CASSLGLANEQFF. The DNA for the CDR3 is TGTGCCAGCAGCTTGGGACTAGCCAATGAGCAGTTCTTC.

This chain joins TRBV20-1 and TRBJ2-3; TRBD2 matches 8 bases. Germline V CDR1 and CDR2: DFQATT, SNEGSKA (reference sequence). Trimming at V came to 3 bases and at J to 11 bases, leaving 13 bases not matched to a gene. The CDR3 extends over 14 amino acids. The CDR3 DNA sequence: TGCAGTGCTAGGTCCAGCGGGAGAAAGGAAATGCAGTATTTT. It specifies CSARSSGRKEMQYF.

The chain couples TRBV11-2 to TRBJ2-7, with TRBD2 matching over 7 bases. The germline CDR1 and CDR2 sequences are SGHAT and FQNNGV. The V gene end was trimmed by 5 bases and the J gene end by 4 bases; junction bases not matched to a gene: 8. The CDR3 loop spans 14 amino acids. The CDR3 region is CASSQRDGPYEQYF. As DNA, the CDR3 is TGTGCCAGCAGCCAGCGGGACGGACCGTACGAGCAGTACTTC.

This sequence joins TRBV12-3 or TRBV12-4 and TRBJ1-5; a weak D match, TRBD1 (5 bases). V lost 4 bases to trimming and J lost 3 bases, with 7 bases between them. CDR3 size: 13 residues. The DNA for the CDR3 is TGTGCCAGCAGTTCAGGGATCAATCAGCCCCAGCATTTT. It is translated as CASSSGINQPQHF.